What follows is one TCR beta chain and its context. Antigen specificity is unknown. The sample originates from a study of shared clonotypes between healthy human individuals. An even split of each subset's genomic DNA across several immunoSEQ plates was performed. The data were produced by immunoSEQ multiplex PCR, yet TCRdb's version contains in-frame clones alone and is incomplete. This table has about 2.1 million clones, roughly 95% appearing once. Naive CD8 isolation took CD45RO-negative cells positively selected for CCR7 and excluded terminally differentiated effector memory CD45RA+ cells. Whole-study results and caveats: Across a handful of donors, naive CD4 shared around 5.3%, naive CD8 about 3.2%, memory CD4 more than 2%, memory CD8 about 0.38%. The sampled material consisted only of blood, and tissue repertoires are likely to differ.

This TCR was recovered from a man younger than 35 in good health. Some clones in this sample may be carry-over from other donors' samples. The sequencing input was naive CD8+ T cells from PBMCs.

The CDR3 DNA follows: TGTGCCAGCAGCGTCGCGGGCTCCAGGGGGCCATACGAGCAGTACTTC. Translating gives CASSVAGSRGPYEQYF. The chain joins TRBV9 to TRBJ2-7, with 8 bases matching TRBD1. Germline CDR1 is SGDLS and CDR2 is YYNGEE. This CDR3 has 16 residues. V lost 2 bases to trimming and J lost 4 bases; unmatched junction nucleotides: 11.